The 3 T cell receptor beta chains reported below all come from one sample, sequenced in a study of blood T cell repertoires in COVID-19. Only in-frame clones appear in the TCRdb table, and some are missing; sequencing was by immunoSEQ multiplex PCR. The repertoire holds approximately 240,000 clones, 85% to 90% seen once, with over 3% in the top ten. The sequenced material came from PBMCs or T cells enriched from blood (not recorded which). Source of these receptors: a woman aged 45-59 years in a cohort exposed to, infected with or recovered from COVID-19 (not recorded which).

The V call is TRBV18, the J call TRBJ1-5; 8 bases match TRBD1. Trimming removed 5 bases from V and 6 bases from J; junction bases left unmatched: 12. The CDR3 contains 16 residues. The germline V gene encodes CDR1 KGHSH and CDR2 LQKENI. Here the CDR3 reads CASSSQGAAVGQPQHF. In DNA form, the CDR3 reads TGTGCCAGCTCATCTCAGGGGGCCGCGGTAGGTCAGCCCCAGCATTTT.

This chain joins TRBV4-3 and TRBJ1-2; maybe TRBD1 (6 bases). This CDR3 comprises 14 residues. Trimming left V 0 bases short and J 5 bases short, with 10 bases between. The germline V gene has CDR1 LGHNA and CDR2 YSLEER. DNA for the CDR3: TGCGCCAGCAGCCAAGAGGGGGCGCGGTATGGCTACACCTTC. It yields the protein CASSQEGARYGYTF.

The V and J genes are TRBV4-1 and TRBJ1-1; D might be TRBD1 (5 bases). This CDR3 region has 14 residues. In germline, CDR1 is MGHRA, CDR2 YSYEKL. With 5 bases removed from V and 0 bases from J, the gap between germline ends came to 10 bases. The CDR3 loop reads CASSSGPMNTEAFF. CDR3 DNA: TGCGCCAGCAGCTCAGGGCCCATGAACACTGAAGCTTTCTTT.